This is a list of T cell receptor beta chains from one sample in a study of vaccination and CD4 T cells after COVID-19. No cognate antigen is known for these TCRs. TCRdb re-called the PCR reads through MiXCR, storing one row per CDR3 protein. Of about 8,300 distinct CDR3 sequences listed, around three fifths were seen once; the top ten hold approximately 35%. Sequencing was carried out using CD4+ T cells from blood, cultured in vitro. These receptors came from a human donor who had recovered from COVID-19. Both conserved end residues are part of each CDR3. A D gene is named only where the DNA matches it firmly. Not all rows give a size; the values are once, few, many and, for expanded clones, a class.

-	TRBV20-1	TRBJ1-5	TRBD1	TGCAGTGCTCCGACAGGGGTAGGCAATCAGCCCCAGCATTTT	CSAPTGVGNQPQHF
-	TRBV9	TRBJ2-1	-	TGTGCCAGCAGCGTCCCAGGGTCCCAACCTATGGAGCAGTTCTTC	CASSVPGSQPMEQFF
-	TRBV20-1	TRBJ2-2	-	TGCAGTGCTAGATCGGAGGGCGGGGAGCTGTTTTTT	CSARSEGGELFF
-	TRBV10-2	TRBJ1-5	TRBD1	TGCGCCAGCAAGGACAGGGAAAGGAATCAGCCCCAGCATTTT	CASKDRERNQPQHF
-	TRBV6-1	TRBJ1-2	TRBD1	TGTGCCAGCAGTCCACAGGGGGCGTCTGGCTACACCTTC	CASSPQGASGYTF
-	TRBV30	TRBJ1-2	-	TGTGCCTGGAGTGACGGACAATATGGCTACACCTTC	CAWSDGQYGYTF
-	TRBV29-1	TRBJ2-4	-	TGCAGCGTTGAAGATGCCAGACTAGACATTCAGTACTTC	CSVEDARLDIQYF
-	TRBV6-1	TRBJ2-7	-	TGTGCCAGCAGTGATTTACGGCGGAGGAGCTCCTACGAGCAGTACTTC	CASSDLRRRSSYEQYF
few	TRBV6-2/TRBV6-3	TRBJ2-3	-	TGTGCCAGCAGCTCCGCCCTTGTGCGAGCAGATACGCAGTATTTT	CASSSALVRADTQYF
-	TRBV15	TRBJ1-5	-	TGTGCCACCAGCAGAGGTAAAGATCAGCCCCAGCATTTT	CATSRGKDQPQHF
-	TRBV7-9	TRBJ2-1	TRBD2	TGTGCCAGCAGCGGTACTAGCGGGATATACAATGAGCAGTTCTTC	CASSGTSGIYNEQFF
-	TRBV7-9	TRBJ2-2	TRBD1	TGTGCCAGCAGCCGGACAGGGGACACCGGGGAGCTGTTTTTT	CASSRTGDTGELFF
-	TRBV6-5	TRBJ1-2	-	TGTGCCAGCAGTTACTCCGTAACAGGGTTCTATGGCTACACCTTC	CASSYSVTGFYGYTF
-	TRBV10-3	TRBJ1-2	-	TGTGCCATCAGTGAGCAAGGAGCTAACTATGGCTACACCTTC	CAISEQGANYGYTF
-	TRBV30	TRBJ1-2	-	TGTGCCTGGAGACCCGGGCTCCGGGACTATGGCTACACCTTC	CAWRPGLRDYGYTF
-	TRBV28	TRBJ2-7	-	TGTGCCAGCAGTCGTTGGGGGGGGCGCTTCTACGAGCAGTACTTC	CASSRWGGRFYEQYF
-	TRBV20-1	TRBJ2-7	-	TGCAGTGCTAGAGATCCTCGGGACGACGAGCAGTACTTC	CSARDPRDDEQYF
-	TRBV5-5	TRBJ1-5	-	TGTGCCAGCAGCTTGGGTCCCGAGAGCAATCAGCCCCAGCATTTT	CASSLGPESNQPQHF
medium-sized	TRBV5-4	TRBJ1-2	-	TGTGCCAGCAGCTTGGCAGTAAACTATGGCTACACCTTC	CASSLAVNYGYTF
-	TRBV20-1	TRBJ1-2	-	TGCAGTGCTAGAGATTCGGGGGCCCGAGGGGTATATGGCTACACCTTC	CSARDSGARGVYGYTF
-	TRBV7-6	TRBJ2-2	-	TGTGCCAGCAGCTTAAAAACTACCGGGGAGCTGTTTTTT	CASSLKTTGELFF
-	TRBV7-8	TRBJ1-1	TRBD1	TGTGCCAGCAGCACTACCGGGACAGTGGGCACTGAAGCTTTCTTT	CASSTTGTVGTEAFF
-	TRBV6-4	TRBJ1-1	-	TGTGCCAGCAGTGCCTCTATCCTTGGCGGTGAAGCTTTCTTT	CASSASILGGEAFF
few	TRBV6-7	TRBJ1-5	-	TGTGCCAGCAGTTACGCCTCGGGACGGAACAATCAGCCCCAGCATTTT	CASSYASGRNNQPQHF
-	TRBV7-9	TRBJ2-3	-	TGTGCCAGCAGCCCAAGGGCAGATACGCAGTATTTT	CASSPRADTQYF
-	TRBV12-3/TRBV12-4	TRBJ2-7	-	TGTGCCAGCAGTTTAGCGACCCCGGATTCCTACGAGCAGTACTTC	CASSLATPDSYEQYF
-	TRBV27	TRBJ1-1	TRBD1	TGTGCCAGCAGTCCCCTAAGCGACAGGGGGGGGGGGCTCACTGAAGCTTTCTTT	CASSPLSDRGGGLTEAFF
-	TRBV7-9	TRBJ1-1	-	TGTGCCAGCAGTTACTTAGGGGGGGGTGAGGCTTTCTTT	CASSYLGGGEAFF
-	TRBV6-1	TRBJ1-5	-	TGTGCCAGCAGTGAAACAGTGACTCAGCCCCAGCATTTT	CASSETVTQPQHF
-	TRBV12-3/TRBV12-4	TRBJ2-3	-	TGTGCCAGCAGTTCCCGGGGGTCAAGTACGCAGTATTTT	CASSSRGSSTQYF
few	TRBV2	TRBJ2-5	TRBD2	TGTGCCAGCAGTCTAGCGGGAGGAGAGACCCAGTACTTC	CASSLAGGETQYF
-	TRBV2	TRBJ2-3	TRBD2	TGTGCCAGCCATCGGACTAGCGGGACCGCAGATACGCAGTATTTT	CASHRTSGTADTQYF
few	TRBV20-1	TRBJ2-1	TRBD1	TGCAGTGCTAGAGAGGGAGGGACAGGGCGAGGTTCTGAGCAGTTCTTC	CSAREGGTGRGSEQFF
-	TRBV6-2/TRBV6-3	TRBJ1-5	-	TGTGCCGGAAAAGATAGCAATCAGCCCCAGCATTTT	CAGKDSNQPQHF
-	TRBV27	TRBJ1-5	TRBD1	TGTGCCAGCAGTTTCCGGGACAGAGCTGATCAGCCCCAGCATTTT	CASSFRDRADQPQHF
-	TRBV5-1	TRBJ2-1	TRBD2	TGCGCCAGCAGCTTGTTGACTAGCGAGCGTGAGCAGTTCTTC	CASSLLTSEREQFF
-	TRBV20-1	TRBJ1-1	-	TGCAGTGCTCCAAACCCCATTGTCCACACTGAAGCTTTCTTT	CSAPNPIVHTEAFF
-	TRBV6-5	TRBJ2-7	TRBD2	TGTGCCAGCAGTTACGCGGGGAGCGGGAGCTACGAGCAGTACTTC	CASSYAGSGSYEQYF
-	TRBV19	TRBJ1-6	TRBD1	TGTGCCAGTAGTCCCGACTCACCGGGACAGGGTTTCTCCTATAATTCACCCCTCCACTTT	CASSPDSPGQGFSYNSPLHF
-	TRBV7-2	TRBJ1-1	-	TGTGCCAGCAGCACGCAGGGTGCCTCTGAAGCTTTCTTT	CASSTQGASEAFF
-	TRBV24-1	TRBJ2-5	TRBD1	TGTGCCACCAGTGATCCCGGACAGGGGATTAAAGAGACCCAGTACTTC	CATSDPGQGIKETQYF
-	TRBV6-5	TRBJ1-5	-	TGTGCCAGCAGTTACTTTCAGGGCGGTCAGCCCCAGCATTTT	CASSYFQGGQPQHF
-	TRBV7-6	TRBJ1-6	-	TGTGCCAGCAGCTTGGCTATAGCCCCCGGGGATTCACCCCTCCACTTT	CASSLAIAPGDSPLHF
-	TRBV19	TRBJ2-1	-	TGTGCCAGTAGTCCCGGCGGGAACCTTTACAATGAGCAGTTCTTC	CASSPGGNLYNEQFF
-	TRBV11-3	TRBJ1-2	TRBD1	TGTGCCAGCAGTTTTTCCGGGACAGGGGGCACCTCCTATGGCTACACCTTC	CASSFSGTGGTSYGYTF
medium-sized	TRBV20-1	TRBJ1-4	TRBD1	TGCAGTGCAGATAAGACAGGGGATGAAAAACTGTTTTTT	CSADKTGDEKLFF
-	TRBV11-2	TRBJ1-6	-	TGTGCCAGCAGCTTTGATAATTCACCCCTCCACTTT	CASSFDNSPLHF
-	TRBV30	TRBJ1-1	-	TGTGCCTGGGCTATTAGACAGAACACTGAAGCTTTCTTT	CAWAIRQNTEAFF
-	TRBV2	TRBJ2-2	-	TGTGCCAGCAGTTCGACAGGGAAAAGCGGGAGTATCGGGGAGCTGTTTTTT	CASSSTGKSGSIGELFF
once	TRBV20-1	TRBJ1-2	-	TGCAGTGCTAGAGTTTCGGACCGTGGCTACACCTTC	CSARVSDRGYTF
few	TRBV7-6	TRBJ2-1	TRBD2	TGTGCCAGCAGCCTAAGACTAGCGAATGAGCAGTTCTTC	CASSLRLANEQFF
-	TRBV19	TRBJ2-5	TRBD2	TGTGCCAGTAGTCTTGGCGGGACTAGCGGGAGTAGGTTAAAGACCCAGTACTTC	CASSLGGTSGSRLKTQYF
-	TRBV27	TRBJ2-7	-	TGTGCCAGCAGTTCCCGAGGTGGGGGCGCCTACGAGCAGTACTTC	CASSSRGGGAYEQYF
-	TRBV19	TRBJ1-5	-	TGTGCCAGTACGGGACTAAGCAATCAGCCCCAGCATTTT	CASTGLSNQPQHF
-	TRBV2	TRBJ2-5	-	TGTGCCAGCAGTGAATCCCCGGGGGCCAGAATAGACTCAGAGACCCAGTACTTC	CASSESPGARIDSETQYF
-	TRBV11-2	TRBJ2-6	TRBD2	TGTGCCAGCAGCACCCACCGGACTAGCGGCAGTGGGGCCAACGTCCTGACTTTC	CASSTHRTSGSGANVLTF
-	TRBV30	TRBJ1-2	TRBD1	TGTGCCTGGAGTATCTCCCGGACAGGGGGTGGCTACACCTTC	CAWSISRTGGGYTF
-	TRBV30	TRBJ2-5	-	TGTGCCTGGAGTAGGGGACTTGCTCCCTACCAAGAGACCCAGTACTTC	CAWSRGLAPYQETQYF